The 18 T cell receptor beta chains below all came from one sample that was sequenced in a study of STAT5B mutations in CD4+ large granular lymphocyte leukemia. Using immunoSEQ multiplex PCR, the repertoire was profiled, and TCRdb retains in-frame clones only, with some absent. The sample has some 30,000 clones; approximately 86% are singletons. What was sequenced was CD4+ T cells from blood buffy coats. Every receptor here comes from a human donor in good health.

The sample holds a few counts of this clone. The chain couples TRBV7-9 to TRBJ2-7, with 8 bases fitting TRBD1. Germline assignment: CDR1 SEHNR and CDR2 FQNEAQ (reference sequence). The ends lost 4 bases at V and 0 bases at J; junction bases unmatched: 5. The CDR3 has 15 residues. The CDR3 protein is CASSSSDRASYEQYF. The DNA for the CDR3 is TGTGCCAGCAGCTCCTCGGACAGGGCCTCCTACGAGCAGTACTTC.

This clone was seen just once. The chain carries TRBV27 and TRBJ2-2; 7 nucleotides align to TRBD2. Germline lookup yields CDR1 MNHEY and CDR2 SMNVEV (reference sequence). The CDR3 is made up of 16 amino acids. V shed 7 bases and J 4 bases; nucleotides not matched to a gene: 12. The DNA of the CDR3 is TGTGCCAGCACCTCCTGGGGAGGGCCTGGCACCGGGGAGCTGTTTTTT. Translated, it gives CASTSWGGPGTGELFF.

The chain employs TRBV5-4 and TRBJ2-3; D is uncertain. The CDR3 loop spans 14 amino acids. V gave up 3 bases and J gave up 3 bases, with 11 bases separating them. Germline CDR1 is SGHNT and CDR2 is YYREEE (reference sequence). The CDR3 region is CASSSKRNTDTQYF. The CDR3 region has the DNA TGTGCCAGCAGCTCCAAGCGTAATACAGATACGCAGTATTTT.

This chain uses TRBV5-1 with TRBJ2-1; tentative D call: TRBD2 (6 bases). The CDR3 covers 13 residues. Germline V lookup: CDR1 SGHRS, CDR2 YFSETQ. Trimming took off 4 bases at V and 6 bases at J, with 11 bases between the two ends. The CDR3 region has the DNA TGCGCCAGCAGCCCCCGGGACTTCAATGAGCAGTTCTTC. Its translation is CASSPRDFNEQFF.

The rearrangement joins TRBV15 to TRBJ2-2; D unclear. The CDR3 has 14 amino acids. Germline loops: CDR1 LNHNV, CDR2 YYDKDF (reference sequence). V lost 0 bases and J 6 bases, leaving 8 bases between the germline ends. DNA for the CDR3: TGTGCCACCAGCAGAGATTTGAGTGCCGGGGAGCTGTTTTTT. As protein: CATSRDLSAGELFF.

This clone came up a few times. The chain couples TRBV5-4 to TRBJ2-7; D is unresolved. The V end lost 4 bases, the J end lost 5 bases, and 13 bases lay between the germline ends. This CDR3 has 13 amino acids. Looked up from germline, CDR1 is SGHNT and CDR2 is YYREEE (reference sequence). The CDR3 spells CASSRTHFDEQYF. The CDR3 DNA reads TGTGCCAGCAGCCGTACCCACTTCGACGAGCAGTACTTC.

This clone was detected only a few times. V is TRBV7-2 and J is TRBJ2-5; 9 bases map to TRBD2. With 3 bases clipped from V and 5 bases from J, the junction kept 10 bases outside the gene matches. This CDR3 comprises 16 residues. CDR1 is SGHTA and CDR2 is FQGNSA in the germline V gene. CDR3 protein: CASSFGGTSRRETQYF. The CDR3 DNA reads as TGTGCCAGCAGCTTCGGCGGGACTAGCAGGAGGGAGACCCAGTACTTC.

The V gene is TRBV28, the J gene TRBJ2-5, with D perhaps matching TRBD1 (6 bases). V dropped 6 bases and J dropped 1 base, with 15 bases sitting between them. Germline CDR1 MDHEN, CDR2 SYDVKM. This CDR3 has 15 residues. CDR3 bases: TGTGCCAGCAGGCCCGACGGGACACCCCAAGAGACCCAGTACTTC. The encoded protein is CASRPDGTPQETQYF.

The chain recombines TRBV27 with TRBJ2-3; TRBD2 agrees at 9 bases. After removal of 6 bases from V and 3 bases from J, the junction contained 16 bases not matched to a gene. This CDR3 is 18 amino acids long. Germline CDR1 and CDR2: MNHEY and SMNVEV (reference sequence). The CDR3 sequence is CASSPAGGVRERTDTQYF. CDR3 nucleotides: TGTGCCAGCAGCCCCGCGGGAGGGGTGCGGGAGAGAACAGATACGCAGTATTTT.

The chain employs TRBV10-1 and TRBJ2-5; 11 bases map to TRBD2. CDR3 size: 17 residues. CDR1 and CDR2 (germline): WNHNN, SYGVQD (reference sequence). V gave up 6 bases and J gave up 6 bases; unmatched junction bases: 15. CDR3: CASSLAGGPSSLKTQYF. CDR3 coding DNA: TGCGCCAGCAGCTTAGCGGGAGGGCCCTCGTCGTTGAAGACCCAGTACTTC.

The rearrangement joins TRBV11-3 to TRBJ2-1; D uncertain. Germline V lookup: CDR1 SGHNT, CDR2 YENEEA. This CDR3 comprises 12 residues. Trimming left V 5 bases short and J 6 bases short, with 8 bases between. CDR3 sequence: CASSKYGNEQFF. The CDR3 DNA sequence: TGTGCCAGCAGCAAATATGGCAATGAGCAGTTCTTC.

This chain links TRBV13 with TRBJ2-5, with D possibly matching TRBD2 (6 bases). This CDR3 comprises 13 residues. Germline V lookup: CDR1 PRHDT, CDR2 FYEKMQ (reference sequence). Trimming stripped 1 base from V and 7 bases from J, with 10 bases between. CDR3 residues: CASSLAGDGTQYF. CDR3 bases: TGTGCCAGCAGCTTAGCGGGAGATGGGACCCAGTACTTC.

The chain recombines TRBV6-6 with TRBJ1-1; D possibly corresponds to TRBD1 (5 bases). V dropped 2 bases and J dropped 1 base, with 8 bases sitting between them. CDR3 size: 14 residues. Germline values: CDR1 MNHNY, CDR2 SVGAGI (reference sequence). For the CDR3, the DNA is TGTGCCAGCAGTTACGGGGGGGAGAACACTGAAGCTTTCTTT. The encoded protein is CASSYGGENTEAFF.

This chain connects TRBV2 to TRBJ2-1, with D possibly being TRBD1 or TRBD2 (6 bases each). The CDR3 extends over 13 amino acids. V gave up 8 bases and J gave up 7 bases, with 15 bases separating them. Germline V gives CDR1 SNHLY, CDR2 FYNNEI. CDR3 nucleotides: TGTGCCAGCGACCTCGGAGGGGGGAATGAGCAGTTCTTC. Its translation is CASDLGGGNEQFF.

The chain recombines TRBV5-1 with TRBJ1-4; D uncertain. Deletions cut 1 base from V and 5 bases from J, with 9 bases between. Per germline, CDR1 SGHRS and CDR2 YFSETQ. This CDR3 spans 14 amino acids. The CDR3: CASSLQDPNEKLFF. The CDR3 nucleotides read TGCGCCAGCAGCTTGCAGGATCCGAATGAAAAACTGTTTTTT.

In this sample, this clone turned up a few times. The CDR3: CASRRAPGEQYF. The DNA of the CDR3 is TGTGCCAGCAGGCGGGCCCCGGGGGAGCAGTACTTC. The chain joins TRBV27 to TRBJ2-7, with a possible D match to TRBD2 (5 bases). The germline V gene encodes CDR1 MNHEY and CDR2 SMNVEV (reference sequence). The V gene lost 6 bases and the J gene lost 7 bases, with 13 bases spanning the gap. The CDR3 covers 12 residues.

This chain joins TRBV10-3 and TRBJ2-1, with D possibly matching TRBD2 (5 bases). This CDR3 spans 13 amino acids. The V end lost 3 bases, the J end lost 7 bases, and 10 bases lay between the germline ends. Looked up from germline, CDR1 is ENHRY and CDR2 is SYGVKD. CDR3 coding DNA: TGTGCCATCAGTGATTATCCGGGGAATGAGCAGTTCTTC. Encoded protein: CAISDYPGNEQFF.

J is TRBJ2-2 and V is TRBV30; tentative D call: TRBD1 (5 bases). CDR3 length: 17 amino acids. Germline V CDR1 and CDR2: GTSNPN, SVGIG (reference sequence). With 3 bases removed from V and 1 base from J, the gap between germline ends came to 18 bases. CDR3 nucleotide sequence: TGTGCCTGGAGAGTTGTAAGGGGCCGTGGGAACACCGGGGAGCTGTTTTTT. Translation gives CAWRVVRGRGNTGELFF. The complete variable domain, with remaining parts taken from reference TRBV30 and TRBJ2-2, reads SQTIHQWPATLVQPVGSPLSLECTVEGTSNPNLYWYRQAAGRGLQLLFYSVGIGQISSEVPQNLSASRPQDRQFILSSKKLLLSDSGFYLCAWRVVRGRGNTGELFFGEGSRLTVL.